Listed below are T cell receptor beta chains from one sample, sequenced in a study of T cell responses to AZD1222 COVID-19 vaccine. Clones were read by immunoSEQ multiplex PCR, and TCRdb kept only the in-frame ones, dropping some. The data show about 100,000 clones, approximately 86% seen once. Sequenced material: peripheral blood, taken on day 0 of AZD1222 vaccination. These receptors all stem from an adult in good health. Each CDR3 is given with its conserved first and last residue. The D gene is left open where the match is weak. The size of a clone is reported for some rows only, either as once, few or many, or as a class for expanded clones.

>TRBJ2-2|once|TRBD1|TRBV29-1
CSVGLRQGADGELFF
TGCAGCGTTGGTCTCCGTCAGGGGGCGGACGGGGAGCTGTTTTTT
>TRBJ2-7|-|TRBD2|TRBV19
CASSGGSGSYEQYF
TGTGCCAGTAGTGGGGGAAGCGGGAGCTACGAGCAGTACTTC
>TRBJ2-1|-|TRBD2|TRBV7-2
CASSLSAAGGDNEQFF
TGTGCCAGCAGCTTATCGGCAGCGGGAGGGGACAATGAGCAGTTCTTC
>TRBJ2-7|-|-|TRBV6-2/TRBV6-3
CASSRAPGHQYF
TGTGCCAGCAGCCGGGCCCCGGGTCATCAGTACTTC
>TRBJ2-3|once|-|TRBV5-1
CASSSTGFSVADTQYF
TGCGCCAGCAGCTCAACAGGGTTTTCAGTAGCAGATACGCAGTATTTT
>TRBJ2-1|-|-|TRBV6-5
CASSYGLAFREQFF
TGTGCCAGCAGTTACGGGCTAGCATTTAGAGAGCAGTTCTTC
>TRBJ1-2|-|-|TRBV4-2
CASSQDWRSSNGYTF
TGTGCCAGCAGCCAAGATTGGAGGTCCAGTAATGGCTACACCTTC
>TRBJ2-7|-|TRBD1|TRBV19
CASSIGQGAYEQYF
TGTGCCAGTAGTATAGGACAGGGGGCCTACGAGCAGTACTTC
>TRBJ1-2|-|-|TRBV6-5
CASTDGGNYGYTF
TGTGCCAGCACCGACGGGGGTAACTATGGCTACACCTTC
>TRBJ1-2|medium-sized|TRBD1|TRBV30
CAFDRGLNYGYTF
TGTGCCTTCGACAGGGGTTTGAACTATGGCTACACCTTC
>TRBJ1-6|-|-|TRBV28
CASSLSTTYNSPLHF
TGTGCCAGCAGTTTGTCGACAACCTATAATTCACCCCTCCACTTT
>TRBJ1-5|-|-|TRBV10-3
CAISERSRGSSQPQHF
TGTGCCATCAGTGAGAGATCCCGGGGTTCTAGTCAGCCCCAGCATTTT
>TRBJ1-1|-|-|TRBV29-1
CSVAGTEAFF
TGCAGCGTTGCAGGCACTGAAGCTTTCTTT
>TRBJ1-2|-|-|TRBV28
CASSLSGWGYTF
TGTGCCAGCAGTTTATCAGGGTGGGGCTACACCTTC
>TRBJ1-2|-|TRBD1|TRBV28
CASTRQGGGYTF
TGTGCCAGCACCCGACAGGGAGGAGGCTACACCTTC
>TRBJ1-5|-|-|TRBV5-1
CASSLEGRKDQPQHF
TGCGCCAGCAGCTTGGAGGGAAGAAAAGATCAGCCCCAGCATTTT